This T cell receptor (beta chain) stems from a study of memory CD4+ T cells and cytomegalovirus serostatus. Broader study findings: Each of fewer than 80 CMV-associated TCRbeta sequences occurred in one to five individuals.

Between the trimmed V and J ends, which lost 0 bases and 4 bases, there was a span of 12 bases. In germline, CDR1 is KGHSH, CDR2 LQKENI. This CDR3 comprises 16 residues. This clone has just a few counts. Its antigen is not known. The protocol was immunoSEQ multiplex PCR, while the TCRdb copy is restricted to in-frame clones and leaves out a portion. The table has tens of thousands of clones, roughly three quarters seen once. Single viable CD3+CD4+CD8-CD45RO+ cells were sorted as the memory CD4+ T cells. CD4+ T cells were isolated by positive magnetic selection. The chain has TRBV18 and TRBJ2-2; a possible D gene is TRBD2 (7 bases). The sample comprised memory CD4+ T cells from blood. This TCR derives from an adult in good health and CMV-seronegative. The chain's CDR3 is CASSPPSRGGTGELFF. As DNA, the CDR3 is TGTGCCAGCTCACCACCGTCTAGGGGGGGCACCGGGGAGCTGTTTTTT. The whole variable domain, filled in from reference TRBV18 and TRBJ2-2, reads NAGVMQNPRHLVRRRGQEARLRCSPMKGHSHVYWYRQLPEEGLKFMVYLQKENIIDESGMPKERFSAEFPKEGPSILRIQQVVRGDSAAYFCASSPPSRGGTGELFFGEGSRLTVL.